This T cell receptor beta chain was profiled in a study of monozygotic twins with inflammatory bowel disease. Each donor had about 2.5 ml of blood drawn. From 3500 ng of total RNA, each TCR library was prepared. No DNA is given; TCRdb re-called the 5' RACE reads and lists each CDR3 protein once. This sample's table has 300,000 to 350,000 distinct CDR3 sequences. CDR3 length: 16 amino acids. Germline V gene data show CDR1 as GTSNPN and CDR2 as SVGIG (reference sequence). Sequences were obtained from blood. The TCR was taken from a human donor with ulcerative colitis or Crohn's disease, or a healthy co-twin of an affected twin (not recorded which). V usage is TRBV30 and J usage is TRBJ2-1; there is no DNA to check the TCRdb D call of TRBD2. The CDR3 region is CAWSVMAGGPWNEQFF.